Sequencing of this T cell receptor (beta chain) was carried out in a study of human T cells and chemical hapten exposure. Time point: patch test 3, about 24 weeks after DPC sensitization. Treatment: therapeutic diphenylcyclopropenone sensitization with weekly scalp DPC. Non-pregnant alopecia patients aged 18 to 70, suitable for DPC therapy. In the source study's methods: TCRs per sample had a median of around 100,000 and ranged from roughly 20,000 to 690,600. MiXCR, applied by TCRdb to the RACE reads, yields one record per CDR3 protein. TCRdb, not the original authors, processed these V and J calls. The sample contains about 170,000 distinct CDR3 sequences, around a quarter of which appear only once. The study, taken as a whole, reports: More PT1 expanded TCRs went with higher patch test scores.

Germline V gene lookup returns CDR1 SQVTM and CDR2 ANQGSEA. The CDR3 is 13 residues long. V lost 6 bases and J lost 0, with 6 bases in between. A remark on this clonotype: Its antigen remains unknown.

The source material was whole blood, sampled in connection with sensitization to the hapten diphenylcyclopropenone (DPC). The chain employs TRBV29-1 and TRBJ2-6; D gene uncertain. The TCR originated in a woman aged 18-29 years with alopecia areata. Some clones in this sample may be carry-over from other donors' samples. The CDR3, as DNA: TGCAGCGTCCCAGGCTCTGGGGCCAACGTCCTGACTTTC. This codes for CSVPGSGANVLTF.